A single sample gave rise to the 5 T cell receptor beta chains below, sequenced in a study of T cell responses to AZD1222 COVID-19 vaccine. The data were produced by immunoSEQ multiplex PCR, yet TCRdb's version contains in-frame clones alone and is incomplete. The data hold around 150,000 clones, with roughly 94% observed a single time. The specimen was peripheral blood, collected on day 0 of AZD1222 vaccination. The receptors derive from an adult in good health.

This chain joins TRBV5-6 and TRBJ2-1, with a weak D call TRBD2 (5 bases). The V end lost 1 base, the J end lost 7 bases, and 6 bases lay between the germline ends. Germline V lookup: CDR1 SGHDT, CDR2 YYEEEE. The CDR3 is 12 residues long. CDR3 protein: CASSLPGNEQFF. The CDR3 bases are TGTGCCAGCAGCTTGCCGGGGAATGAGCAGTTCTTC.

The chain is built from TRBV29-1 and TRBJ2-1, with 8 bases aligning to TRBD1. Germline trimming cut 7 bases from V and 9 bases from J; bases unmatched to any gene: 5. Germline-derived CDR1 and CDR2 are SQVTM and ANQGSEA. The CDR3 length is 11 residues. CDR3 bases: TGCAGCGCAGAAGACAGGGGTGAGCAGTTCTTC. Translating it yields CSAEDRGEQFF.

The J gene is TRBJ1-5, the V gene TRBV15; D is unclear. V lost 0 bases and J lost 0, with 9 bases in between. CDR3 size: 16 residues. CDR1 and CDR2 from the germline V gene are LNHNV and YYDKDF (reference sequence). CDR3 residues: CATSREQQNSNQPQHF. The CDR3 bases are TGTGCCACCAGCAGAGAACAACAGAATAGCAATCAGCCCCAGCATTTT. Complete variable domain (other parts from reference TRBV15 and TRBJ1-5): DAMVIQNPRYQVTQFGKPVTLSCSQTLNHNVMYWYQQKSSQAPKLLFHYYDKDFNNEADTPDNFQSRRPNTSFCFLDIRSPGLGDTAMYLCATSREQQNSNQPQHFGDGTRLSIL.

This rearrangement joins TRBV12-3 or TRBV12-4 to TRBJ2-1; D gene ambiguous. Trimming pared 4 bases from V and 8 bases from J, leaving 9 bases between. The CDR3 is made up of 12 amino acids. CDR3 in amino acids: CASSSQGHEQFF. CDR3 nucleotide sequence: TGTGCCAGCAGTTCACAAGGCCATGAGCAGTTCTTC.

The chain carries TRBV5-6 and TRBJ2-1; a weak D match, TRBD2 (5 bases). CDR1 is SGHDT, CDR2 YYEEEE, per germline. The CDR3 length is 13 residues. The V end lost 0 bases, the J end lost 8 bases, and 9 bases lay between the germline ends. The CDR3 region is CASSLGLRDEQFF. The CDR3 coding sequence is TGTGCCAGCAGCTTGGGTTTGAGGGATGAGCAGTTCTTC.